This T cell receptor (beta chain) was sequenced in a study of T cell repertoires in cytomegalovirus infection. Study as a whole: An indication of both CMV infection and matching HLA type came from public TCR beta signatures.

TCRdb used MiXCR to reprocess the reads, holding one entry per CDR3 protein. Seen here are 500,000 to 600,000 distinct CDR3 sequences, approximately 15% observed once, and the top ten hold 24%. Notes on the study in general: CMV-specific HLA-C-restricted TCR beta clonotypes dominated the ex vivo response. The cumulative frequency of public TCR beta families distinguished individuals who carried CMV together with the relevant HLA.

The V end was cut by 0 bases, the J end by 3 bases, with 17 bases between. This CDR3 spans 17 amino acids. Per germline, CDR1 SGHRS and CDR2 YFSETQ. This clonotype was seen more than once but under ten times. Its antigen is not known. The V gene is TRBV5-1, the J gene TRBJ2-3, with D possibly being TRBD1 (5 bases). The TCR originated in a human donor in good health (CMV status not recorded). Some clones in this sample may be carry-over from other donors' samples. The sequenced sample consisted of CD8+ T cells from PBMCs. Written as DNA, the CDR3 is TGCGCCAGCAGCTTGGAGGGGATTGGACATGGGACAGATACGCAGTATTTT. This translates into CASSLEGIGHGTDTQYF.